This T cell receptor beta chain was sequenced for a study of spatial heterogeneity in lung cancer (dated by TCRdb to between 2017 and 2020). At the level of the whole study: More beta-chain than alpha-chain transcripts were consistently detected, likely reflecting higher beta-chain transcript abundance. TCR repertoire features were related to nonsynonymous mutation counts determined by whole-exome sequencing of tumor tissue. In tumor regions, TCR transcript counts showed a strong correlation with a T cell transcriptional module score derived from matched bulk RNA-seq. In the raw uncorrected reads, each unique combination of TCR and UMI appeared more than ten times on average. TCR alpha and beta repertoires were quantitatively compared across multiple tumor regions, matched nontumor lung and blood in non-small cell lung cancer. Both alpha and beta chains were TCR-sequenced in samples taken at surgery, namely 220 tumor regions, 62 to 70 matched nontumor lung samples and some 53 PBMC samples. The paper as a whole reports these results and caveats: Confirming at a functional level the hypothesis that regional TCRs recognize regional mutations was considered to require additional single-cell paired TCR alpha and beta sequencing. The tumor nonsynonymous mutation count correlated with the number of expanded alpha and beta TCRs within the tumor. The count of ubiquitous expanded TCRs correlated with the count of ubiquitous nonsynonymous mutations, and the count of regional expanded TCRs correlated with the count of regional nonsynonymous mutations. TCR-seq coverage of tumor T cells was estimated at only approximately 7% for alpha chains and 11% to 15% for beta chains.

The library was built by means of 5' RACE. The data were produced on a NextSeq 500. The TCR library protocol attached a unique molecular identifier to each TCR cDNA molecule to allow correction of PCR and sequencing errors. The source study handled its data this way. TCR identification, UMI-based error correction and CDR3 extraction were performed with Decombinator tools. TCRs above a frequency of 2 per 1,000, corresponding to the top 1% of the tumor frequency distribution, were defined as expanded. Expanded tumor TCRs statistically deemed absent (corrected P<0.05) from at least one tumor region were classed as regional, and all other expanded tumor TCRs were classed as ubiquitous. Rényi diversity was computed with the R vegan package after subsampling each repertoire 100 times to 5,000 TCRs. CDR3 similarity networks were built from amino acid triplet string-kernel similarity, connecting CDR3s with pairwise similarity above 0.82. The public reads were reanalyzed by TCRdb: fastp trimming at Q25, MiXCR alignment, in-frame beta chains only. Rows matching on CDR3 protein sequence are summarized as one entry with the most common DNA and genes. These V and J calls are TCRdb output, not the study's own analysis. The sample table contains some 22,000 distinct CDR3 sequences; only one count was recorded for around 2.8% of them. The ten top clones hold about 7.7% of the sample.

This clonotype was counted many times. The antigen this receptor binds is unknown. The sample holds no much larger clone one base away, and base qualities are not on file. The germline V and J ends show losses of 8 bases and 6 bases respectively, and no gene match explains 5 bases of the junction. The CDR3 covers 14 residues, taking in both the cysteine and the phenylalanine. Here the CDR3 DNA is all that survives: 42 bases in frame from base 1. Looking up the germline V gene yields CDR1 MNHNS and CDR2 SASEGT. What the time point label conveys for this sample: sample taken at primary tumor resection. Samples were obtained from 72 patients with early-stage, untreated non-small cell lung cancer from the lung TRACERx cohort. For TCR sequencing, whole RNA was extracted from tumor and nontumor lung tissue, or from cryopreserved PBMC samples, and no cell sorting was done. A patient was chosen for TCR sequencing only when enough RNA was available from at least two tumor regions. Before selection, tumor and adjacent nontumor lung specimens were reviewed by a lung pathologist.

The starting material was lung tumor tissue, obtained at surgery. Here the chain combines TRBV6-1 and TRBJ1-6; TRBD1 aligns with 9 central bases. The sequence was collected from a male donor with early-stage non-small cell lung cancer. The nucleotide sequence is TGTGCCAGCTTTACAGGGGGCAGTAATTCACCCCTCCACTTT. The resulting protein is CASFTGGSNSPLHF.